This T cell receptor beta chain was obtained from a study of cytomegalovirus exposure and HLA in healthy donors listed by TCRdb under 2017. Describing the broader study: In an earlier analysis of under 750 of the donors, 276 Gb of sequence data and 100 million or so unique TCR beta sequences from about 179 million T cells were reported. An early release that covered about 600 HLA-typed donors contained 250 to 350 gigabases of sequencing data and some 87 million unique TCR sequences. The genetic ancestry cluster associated with self-reported Caucasian donors included 81% of the roughly 360 genotyped donors. The study was designed to test whether signatures of past pathogen exposure could be identified by cataloging public T cell receptors. The study profiled the T cell repertoires of 500 to 800 subjects by immunosequencing and related them to cytomegalovirus serostatus. Besides the first cohort of approximately 710 subjects, a separate validation cohort made up of about 120 different subjects was used. High-throughput TCR immunosequencing, statistical association of individual TCRs with disease status, and machine learning were combined to predict cytomegalovirus infection status. In a later analysis, previously published TCR beta repertoires from hundreds of donors were re-analyzed and high-resolution HLA genotyping was added so that TCR occurrence patterns could be studied. The later analysis used no new phenotypic data to find candidate immune exposures, relying instead on TCR beta sequences and their occurrence across donors. In an earlier analysis of roughly 600 of the donors, high-throughput TCR beta sequencing was used to judge whether each TCR beta V gene segment behaved as functional or pseudogenic. Donor age, sex, ethnicity and CMV serostatus were compiled alongside the repertoire data. Genome-wide SNP genotypes for about three fifths of the roughly 670 donors were used in a later genetic analysis, which treated that subset as a discovery cohort. All discovery cohort repertoires had been generated on a single sequencing platform. Class I and class II HLA loci were covered by the typing at four-digit resolution. Typing coverage varied by locus: roughly 620-640 donors for A, B, C, DRB1 and DQB1; some 520 for DQA1; around 570 for DPA1; more than 450 for DPB1. About five DR-DQ haplotypes were treated as single units for association and clustering because of strong linkage in the cohort. On average, 235,054 unique TCR beta nucleotide sequences were sequenced per donor among roughly 430 genotyped donors of the cohort, with roughly 18% of those sequences being non-productive.

This clone was seen a single time. Its binding antigen is unknown. No qualities accompany the bases; no much larger clone lies one base away. Taken from the germline V gene, the CDR1 and CDR2 loops are LGHNA and YNFKEQ. Clipping removes 3 bases from V and 7 bases from J, with 11 as the unmatched junction base count. From its cysteine to its phenylalanine, the CDR3 spans 15 amino acids. Just CDR3 DNA is preserved here, 45 bases in frame from base 1. Libraries were prepared through the immunoSEQ multiplex PCR assay. A mixture of 60 forward primers for TCR Vbeta segments and 13 reverse primers for TCR Jbeta segments was used in the multiplex PCR. A multiplex PCR assay on genomic DNA amplified the CDR3 region of rearranged TCR beta genes. The amplified TCR beta libraries were sequenced on the Illumina HiSeq System as 87-base-pair reads. The authors' analysis ran thus. Across the 500 to 750 repertoires, a later analysis counted approximately 83 million unique TCR beta chains, 8.5 million to 12 million of which were shared by at least two donors. A nearest-neighbor algorithm error-corrected the raw reads and collapsed the reads into unique sequences, merging closely related sequences to remove PCR and sequencing errors. CDR3 sequences were aligned to IMGT reference sequences to assign V, D and J gene segments. For a sequence to be retained, at least a six-nucleotide match to both a V gene segment and a J gene segment was required. Rearrangements were called productive when the CDR3 lacked stop codons and stayed in frame with V and J; all others were non-productive. Following IMGT convention, CDR3 was defined as the stretch from the second conserved V-encoded cysteine to the conserved J-encoded phenylalanine. In an earlier analysis of more than 550 of the donors, sequences lacking an unambiguous match to a single V gene segment were excluded. An earlier analysis of fewer than 750 of the donors called V segments functional above 56.7% productive rearrangements and segregating when the between-donor standard deviation exceeded 5%. A statistical classification framework was built for diagnosing cytomegalovirus status from the catalog of TCR beta chain sequences. In a later analysis, TCR nucleotide sequences were compared against IMGT/GENE-DB human TR gene sequences so that V and J genes could be assigned. A later analysis assigned CDR3 sequences and most-parsimonious VDJ recombination scenarios with the TCRdist pipeline. In a later analysis, each TCR beta chain was defined by its CDR3 amino acid sequence together with its V-gene family, and reads lacking a unique V-gene family were excluded. In a later analysis, several hundred highly shared, low-generation-probability nucleotide sequences were removed to address suspected cross-contamination and a sequencing artifact. A later analysis calculated a clonal expansion index for each public chain from normalized within-repertoire ranks of inferred template counts. In a later analysis, generation probabilities were computed with a VDJ recombination model fitted to out-of-frame rearrangements, and the resulting probabilities were checked against IGoR. Hypergeometric tests were used in a later analysis to score TCR-TCR, TCR-HLA and TCR-CMV co-occurrence, with a repertoire-size bias correction applied to the TCR pairs. False discovery rates were estimated in a later analysis by permuting HLA or CMV assignments 20 times. A later analysis grouped co-occurring TCRs with DBSCAN, adding TCRdist sequence similarity when clustering within HLA-allele-positive subsets. Co-occurrence clustering excluded repertoires with fewer than 30,000 or more than 120,000 public chains, plus five with anomalous nucleotide sharing. The table comes from immuneACCESS by way of TCRdb, which keeps in-frame sequences with V and J called. Part of the clones is missing from these tables; in studies checked, under half for an unresolved V gene and the rest for unknown reasons. The V and J calls and clone size come from that table; D and trimming were worked out from the DNA. Within this sample are about 180,000 clones, with 82% of them counted one time only. The ten biggest clones cover 1.5% of the sample.

The cohort consisted of 670 or so healthy bone marrow donors. At the time of sampling, every cohort member was nominally healthy, though immune exposures that went unrecorded were likely present. The donor tested CMV seronegative and was one of the 352 seronegative cohort members. A peripheral blood sample was provided by each donor, and peripheral blood mononuclear cells were used for TCR beta sequencing. Genomic DNA extraction from the blood cell samples was performed with the Qiagen DNeasy Blood Extraction Kit. Study-wide conclusions, independent of this receptor: According to a later genetic analysis, donors in an Asian-associated ancestry cluster had fewer N-insertions in productive TCRs than the roughly 700-donor mean. According to a later analysis, parvovirus B19, influenza, CMV and Epstein-Barr virus appeared linked to several top co-occurrence clusters. Presence/absence analyses assumed roughly uniform sequencing depth across donors, an assumption that may not hold. The cohort was sequenced for TCR beta chains only, and without alpha or paired-chain data the features that could be detected were limited. In a later genetic analysis, a missense DCLRE1C variant was associated with V-gene and J-gene trimming of TCR beta chains, and the association was replicated in an independent cohort. At a false discovery rate of 0.05, a later analysis linked about 16,000 TCR beta sequences to specific HLA alleles. An earlier analysis of some 560 of the donors showed that most TCR beta V segments appeared in productive rearrangements either about 87% or about 30% of the time, which broadly matched IMGT annotations. A further reported finding was that TCR beta sequences accurately predicted the HLA-A and HLA-B alleles for most subjects in the first cohort. Because counts were too low, seventeen rarely observed V segments, including chromosome 9 orphons, were left out of the earlier analysis of about 620 of the donors. Most TCR sequences were observed very rarely across donors, whereas some public TCRs were present in many individuals. In vitro tests confirmed that three of the cytomegalovirus-associated TCR beta chains recognize cytomegalovirus antigens. The authors suggested that the approach could potentially be extended to other disease states and immunological phenotypes. Compared with equally common non-associated chains, HLA-associated TCR beta chains in a later analysis were more clonally expanded and had lower generation probabilities. In a later analysis, most CMV-associated TCR beta chains were found to appear HLA-restricted, with HLA associations seemingly driven largely by CMV exposure. HLA typing was unavailable for some donors at each locus, so association tests used only the typed subset. Linkage disequilibrium might explain the correlated functional status among segregating V segments, but an unknown experimental factor could not be ruled out. Assigning TCR associations to individual alleles was difficult when HLA alleles, especially DR and DQ, strongly co-occurred. A group of highly shared sequence variants was considered likely to be a technical artifact of the sequencing pipeline. In both the original and validation cohorts, the classifier was reported to diagnose cytomegalovirus status with high specificity and sensitivity. Immune exposure information for the cohort was limited to CMV serostatus. Some IMGT-functional V segments, including TRBV6-2 and TRBV6-3, could not be distinguished by the 87-base-pair reads and were therefore excluded. The study gave a list of under 200 TCR beta chains associated with cytomegalovirus. In a later analysis, the rate of TCR association differed among HLA loci, with DRB1 alleles having the most associated TCRs and HLA-C alleles having the fewest.

The receptor comes from a man between 40 and 49 years old in good health and CMV-seronegative. Sample: PBMCs. This chain joins TRBV4-2 to TRBJ1-2; a stretch of 7 junction bases matches TRBD1. The CDR3 amino acid sequence is: CASSQPTYRGVGYTF. At the DNA level, the sequence is TGTGCCAGCAGCCAGCCAACCTACAGGGGAGTTGGCTACACCTTC.